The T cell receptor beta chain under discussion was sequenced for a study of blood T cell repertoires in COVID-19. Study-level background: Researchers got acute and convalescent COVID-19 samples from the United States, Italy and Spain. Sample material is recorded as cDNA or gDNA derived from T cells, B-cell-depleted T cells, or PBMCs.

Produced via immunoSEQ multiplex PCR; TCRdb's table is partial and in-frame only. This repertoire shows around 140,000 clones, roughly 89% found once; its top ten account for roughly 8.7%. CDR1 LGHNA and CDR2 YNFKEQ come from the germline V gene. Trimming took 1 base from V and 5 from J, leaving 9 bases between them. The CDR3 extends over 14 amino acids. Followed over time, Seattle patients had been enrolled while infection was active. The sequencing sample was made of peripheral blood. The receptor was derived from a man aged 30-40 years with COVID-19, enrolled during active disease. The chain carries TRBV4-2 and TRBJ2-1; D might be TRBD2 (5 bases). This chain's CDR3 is CASSQGAGHNEQFF. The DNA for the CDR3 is TGTGCCAGCAGCCAAGGGGCGGGCCACAATGAGCAGTTCTTC.